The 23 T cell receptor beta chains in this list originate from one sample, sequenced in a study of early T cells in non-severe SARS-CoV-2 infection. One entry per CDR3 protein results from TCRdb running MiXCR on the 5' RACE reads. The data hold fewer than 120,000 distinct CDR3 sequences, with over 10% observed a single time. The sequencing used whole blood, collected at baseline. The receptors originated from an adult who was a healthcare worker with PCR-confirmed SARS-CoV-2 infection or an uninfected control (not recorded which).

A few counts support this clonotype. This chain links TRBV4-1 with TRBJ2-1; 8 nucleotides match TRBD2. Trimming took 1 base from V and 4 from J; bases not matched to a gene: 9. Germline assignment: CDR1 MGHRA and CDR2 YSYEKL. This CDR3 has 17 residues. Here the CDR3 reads CASSQVARREAYNEQFF. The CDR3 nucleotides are TGCGCCAGCAGCCAAGTAGCGAGGCGGGAGGCTTACAATGAGCAGTTCTTC.

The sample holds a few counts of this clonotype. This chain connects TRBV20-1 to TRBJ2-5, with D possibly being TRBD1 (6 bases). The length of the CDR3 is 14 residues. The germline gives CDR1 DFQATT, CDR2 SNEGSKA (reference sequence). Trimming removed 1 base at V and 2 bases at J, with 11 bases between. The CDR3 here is CSARARTAQETQYF. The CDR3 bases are TGCAGTGCTAGAGCCCGGACAGCACAAGAGACCCAGTACTTC.

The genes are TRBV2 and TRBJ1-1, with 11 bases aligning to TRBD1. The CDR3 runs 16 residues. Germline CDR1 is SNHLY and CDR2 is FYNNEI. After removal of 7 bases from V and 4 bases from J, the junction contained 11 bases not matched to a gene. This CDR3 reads CASNRDRGGPSTEAFF. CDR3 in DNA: TGTGCCAGCAACCGGGACAGGGGGGGTCCGAGCACTGAAGCTTTCTTT.

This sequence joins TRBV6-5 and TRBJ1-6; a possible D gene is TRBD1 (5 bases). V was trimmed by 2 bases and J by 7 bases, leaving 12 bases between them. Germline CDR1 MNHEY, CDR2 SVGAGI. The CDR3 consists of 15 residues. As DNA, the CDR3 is TGTGCCAGCAGTTACACGGGACGGGGGAATTCACCCCTCCACTTT. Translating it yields CASSYTGRGNSPLHF.

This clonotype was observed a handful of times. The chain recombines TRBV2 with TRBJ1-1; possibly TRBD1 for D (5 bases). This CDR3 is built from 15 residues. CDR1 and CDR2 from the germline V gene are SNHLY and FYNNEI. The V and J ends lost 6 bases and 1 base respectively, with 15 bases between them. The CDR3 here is CASRRRGPTNTEAFF. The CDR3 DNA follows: TGTGCCAGCAGAAGGAGGGGACCTACGAACACTGAAGCTTTCTTT. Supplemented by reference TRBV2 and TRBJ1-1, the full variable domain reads EPEVTQTPSHQVTQMGQEVILRCVPISNHLYFYWYRQILGQKVEFLVSFYNNEISEKSEIFDDQFSVERPDGSNFTLKIRSTKLEDSAMYFCASRRRGPTNTEAFFGQGTRLTVV.

CDR3 protein: CASSQDTGELFF. The CDR3 DNA follows: TGTGCCAGCAGCCAAGACACCGGGGAGCTGTTTTTT. This chain joins TRBV11-2 and TRBJ2-2, with D uncertain. The CDR3 has 12 amino acids. Germline V lookup: CDR1 SGHAT, CDR2 FQNNGV. V gave up 5 bases and J gave up 3 bases, with 4 bases separating them.

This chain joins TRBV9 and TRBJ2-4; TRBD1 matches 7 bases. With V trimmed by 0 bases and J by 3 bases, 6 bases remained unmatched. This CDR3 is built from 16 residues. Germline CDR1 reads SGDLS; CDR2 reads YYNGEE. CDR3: CASSVDRGWGKNIQYF. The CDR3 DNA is TGTGCCAGCAGCGTAGACAGGGGCTGGGGCAAAAACATTCAGTACTTC.

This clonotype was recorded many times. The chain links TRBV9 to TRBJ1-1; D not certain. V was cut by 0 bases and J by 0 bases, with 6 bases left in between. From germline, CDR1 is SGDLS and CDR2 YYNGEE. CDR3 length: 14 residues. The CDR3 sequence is CASSVGPLNTEAFF. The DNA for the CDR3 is TGTGCCAGCAGCGTAGGACCTTTGAACACTGAAGCTTTCTTT. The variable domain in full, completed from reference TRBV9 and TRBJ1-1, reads DSGVTQTPKHLITATGQRVTLRCSPRSGDLSVYWYQQSLDQGLQFLIQYYNGEERAKGNILERFSAQQFPDLHSELNLSSLELGDSALYFCASSVGPLNTEAFFGQGTRLTVV.

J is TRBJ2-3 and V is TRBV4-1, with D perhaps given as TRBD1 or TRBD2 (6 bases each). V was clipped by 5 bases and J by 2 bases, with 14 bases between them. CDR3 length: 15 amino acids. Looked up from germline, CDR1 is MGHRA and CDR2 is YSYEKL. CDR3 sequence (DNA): TGCGCCAGCAGCGGCGGGACATACACCACAGATACGCAGTATTTT. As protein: CASSGGTYTTDTQYF.

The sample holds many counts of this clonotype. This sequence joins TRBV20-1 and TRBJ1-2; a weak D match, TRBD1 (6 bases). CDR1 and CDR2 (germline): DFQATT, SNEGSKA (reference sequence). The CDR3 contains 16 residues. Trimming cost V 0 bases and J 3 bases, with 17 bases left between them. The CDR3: CSARERAGGAYYGYTF. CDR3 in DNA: TGCAGTGCTAGAGAGAGGGCGGGGGGCGCCTACTATGGCTACACCTTC.

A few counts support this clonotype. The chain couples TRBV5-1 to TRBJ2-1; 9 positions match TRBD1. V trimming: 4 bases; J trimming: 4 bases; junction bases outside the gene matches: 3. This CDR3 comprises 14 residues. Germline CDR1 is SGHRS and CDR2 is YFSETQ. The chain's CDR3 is CASSEGQGYNEQFF. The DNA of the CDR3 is TGCGCCAGCAGCGAGGGACAGGGATACAATGAGCAGTTCTTC.

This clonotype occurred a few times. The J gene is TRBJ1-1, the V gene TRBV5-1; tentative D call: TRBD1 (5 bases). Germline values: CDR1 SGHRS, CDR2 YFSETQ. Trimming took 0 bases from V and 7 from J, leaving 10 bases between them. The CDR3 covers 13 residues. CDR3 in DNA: TGCGCCAGCAGCTTGGGCGCTGGGGGTGAAGCTTTCTTT. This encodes CASSLGAGGEAFF.

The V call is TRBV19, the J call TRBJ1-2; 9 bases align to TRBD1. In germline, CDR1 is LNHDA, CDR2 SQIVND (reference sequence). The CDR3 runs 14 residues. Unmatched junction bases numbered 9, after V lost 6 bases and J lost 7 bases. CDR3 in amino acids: CASSHGQGRLGYTF. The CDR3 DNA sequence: TGTGCCAGTAGCCACGGACAGGGGCGCCTTGGCTACACCTTC.

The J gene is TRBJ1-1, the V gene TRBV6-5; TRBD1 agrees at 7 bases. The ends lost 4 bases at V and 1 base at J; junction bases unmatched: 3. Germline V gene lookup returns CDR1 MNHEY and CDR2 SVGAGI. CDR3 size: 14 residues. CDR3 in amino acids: CASSFPGGNTEAFF. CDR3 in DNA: TGTGCCAGCAGTTTCCCAGGGGGGAACACTGAAGCTTTCTTT.

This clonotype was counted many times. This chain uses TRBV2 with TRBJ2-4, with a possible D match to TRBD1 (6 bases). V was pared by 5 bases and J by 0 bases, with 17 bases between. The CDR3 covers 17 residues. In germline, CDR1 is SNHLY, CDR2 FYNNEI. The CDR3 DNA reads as TGTGCCAGCAGTACACGAGGACAGATACTAGCCAAAAACATTCAGTACTTC. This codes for CASSTRGQILAKNIQYF.

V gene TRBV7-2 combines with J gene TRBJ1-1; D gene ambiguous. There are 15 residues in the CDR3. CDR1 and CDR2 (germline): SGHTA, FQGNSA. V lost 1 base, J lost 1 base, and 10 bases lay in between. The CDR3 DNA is TGTGCCAGCAGCTTAGAAGCGATCAGGAACACTGAAGCTTTCTTT. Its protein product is CASSLEAIRNTEAFF.

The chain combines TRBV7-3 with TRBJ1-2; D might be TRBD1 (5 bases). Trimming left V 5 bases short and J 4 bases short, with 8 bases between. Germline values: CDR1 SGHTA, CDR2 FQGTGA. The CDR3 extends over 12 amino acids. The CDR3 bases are TGTGCCAGCAGCGCCGGGGGCTATGGCTACACCTTC. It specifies CASSAGGYGYTF.

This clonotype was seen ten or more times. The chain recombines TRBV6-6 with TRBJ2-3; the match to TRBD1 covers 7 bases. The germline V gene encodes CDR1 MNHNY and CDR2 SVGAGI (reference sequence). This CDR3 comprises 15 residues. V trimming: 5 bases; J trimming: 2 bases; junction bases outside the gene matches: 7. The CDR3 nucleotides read TGTGCCAGCAGTCCCGGGACAGCAACCACAGATACGCAGTATTTT. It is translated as CASSPGTATTDTQYF.

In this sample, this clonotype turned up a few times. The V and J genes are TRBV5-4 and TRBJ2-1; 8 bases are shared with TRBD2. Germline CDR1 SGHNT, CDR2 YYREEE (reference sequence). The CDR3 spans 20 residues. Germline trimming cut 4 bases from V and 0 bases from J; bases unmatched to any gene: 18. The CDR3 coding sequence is TGTGCCAGCAGCCCGGACATTTCGGCCCCACTAGCGGACTCCTACAATGAGCAGTTCTTC. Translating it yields CASSPDISAPLADSYNEQFF.

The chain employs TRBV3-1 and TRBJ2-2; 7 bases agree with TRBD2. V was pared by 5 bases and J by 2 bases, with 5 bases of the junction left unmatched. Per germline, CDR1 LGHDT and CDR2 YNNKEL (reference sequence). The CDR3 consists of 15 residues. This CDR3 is CASSSREINTGELFF. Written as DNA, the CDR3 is TGTGCCAGCAGCTCGCGGGAGATAAACACCGGGGAGCTGTTTTTT.

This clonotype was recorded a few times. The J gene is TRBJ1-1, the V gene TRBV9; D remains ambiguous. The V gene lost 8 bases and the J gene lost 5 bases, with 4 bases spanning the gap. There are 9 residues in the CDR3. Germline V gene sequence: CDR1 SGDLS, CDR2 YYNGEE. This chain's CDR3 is CARGTEAFF. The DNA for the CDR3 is TGTGCCAGAGGGACTGAAGCTTTCTTT.

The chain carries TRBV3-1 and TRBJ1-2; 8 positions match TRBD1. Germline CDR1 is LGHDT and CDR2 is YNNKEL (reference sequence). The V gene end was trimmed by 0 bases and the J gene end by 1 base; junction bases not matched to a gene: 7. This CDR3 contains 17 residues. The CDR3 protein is CASSQEDRQGNNYGYTF. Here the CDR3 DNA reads TGTGCCAGCAGCCAAGAGGATAGACAGGGGAATAACTATGGCTACACCTTC. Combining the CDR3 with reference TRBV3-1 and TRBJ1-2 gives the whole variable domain DTAVSQTPKYLVTQMGNDKSIKCEQNLGHDTMYWYKQDSKKFLKIMFSYNNKELIINETVPNRFSPKSPDKAHLNLHINSLELGDSAVYFCASSQEDRQGNNYGYTFGSGTRLTVV.

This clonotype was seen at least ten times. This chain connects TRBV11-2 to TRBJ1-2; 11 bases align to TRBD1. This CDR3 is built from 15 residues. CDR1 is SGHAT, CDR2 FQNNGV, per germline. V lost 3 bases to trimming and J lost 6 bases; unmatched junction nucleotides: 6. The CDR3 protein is CASSFSPGQGDGYTF. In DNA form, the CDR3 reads TGTGCCAGCAGCTTCTCCCCGGGACAGGGGGATGGCTACACCTTC.